The following is a TCR beta chain sequence with its context. The target antigen is unknown. This sample is drawn from a study of cytomegalovirus exposure and HLA in healthy donors. Study as a whole: Out of approximately 170 million T cells, an earlier analysis found 117 million unique TCR beta sequences in total.

The V gene's germline CDR1 is SGHRS and CDR2 YFSETQ. CDR3 size: 14 residues. V lost 4 bases, J lost 4 bases, and 15 bases lay in between. Study-level findings and limits: Specificity for CMV antigens was confirmed in vitro for a few of the CMV-associated chains. Most TCR sequences were rare, but some public TCRs occurred in many donors. The later analysis indicated that the majority of CMV-associated TCR beta chains appeared HLA-restricted.

PCR used 60 Vbeta primers and 13 Jbeta primers. Repertoires were generated with immunoSEQ multiplex PCR, while TCRdb's copy carries only in-frame clones and drops some. The sample contains under 200,000 clones, 80% to 90% of which appear only once. The sample taken for sequencing was PBMCs. The TCR comes from a woman younger than 45 in good health and CMV-seropositive. This chain links TRBV5-1 with TRBJ2-7, with TRBD1 as a possible D gene (5 bases). The CDR3 DNA is TGCGCCAGCAGCGAATCAGGGATAGGGTACGAGCAGTACTTC. Protein sequence: CASSESGIGYEQYF.